Below, 9 T cell receptor beta chains from the same sample are listed, as sequenced in a study of T-cell memory formation after mild COVID-19 (dated by TCRdb to the early 2020s). The library was produced with 5' RACE. Sequenced using an Illumina NovaSeq 6000. TCRdb passed the public sequencing reads through fastp at Q25 and MiXCR, retaining productive beta sequences. Entries are consolidated by CDR3 protein sequence, retaining the most common genes and DNA. This sample lists 250,000 to 350,000 distinct CDR3 sequences; approximately 19% were detected once. Clones ranked in the top ten supply 20% to 25% of the sample. Sequencing was performed on PBMCs or a T cell subset sorted from them (not recorded which). The receptor set was obtained from a man between 18 and 35 years old who had mild COVID-19 (a few samples of this study predate the infection). The sample titles of this study are shuffled in the database, so cell type and time point are left out; the donor was told from shared clones.

The chain is built from TRBV20-1 and TRBJ1-2; 7 nucleotides agree with TRBD1. Germline trimming cut 6 bases from V and 3 bases from J; bases unmatched to any gene: 13. The length of the CDR3 is 15 residues. Germline CDR1 and CDR2: DFQATT and SNEGSKA (reference sequence). The CDR3 nucleotides are TGCAGTGCCATACCCAACAGGGGCTCGTACTATGGCTACACCTTC. Its translation: CSAIPNRGSYYGYTF.

The chain links TRBV23-1 to TRBJ2-2; no clear D gene. TRBV23-1 is given ORF status, its function remaining uncertain. V was pared by 4 bases and J by 5 bases, with 11 bases between. This CDR3 comprises 14 residues. The chain's CDR3 is CASSLYVHTGELFF. DNA for the CDR3: TGCGCCAGCAGTCTGTACGTCCATACCGGGGAGCTGTTTTTT.

This clonotype appeared a few times. V is TRBV27 and J is TRBJ2-4; D may be TRBD2 (5 bases). CDR3 length equals 14 residues. The germline V and J ends were trimmed by 4 bases and 7 bases, with 14 bases remaining between them. Germline V CDR1 and CDR2: MNHEY, SMNVEV (reference sequence). In nucleotides, the CDR3 is TGTGCCAGCAGTTCGAGGACTTCGGGGAACATTCAGTACTTC. It translates to CASSSRTSGNIQYF.

The genes are TRBV29-1 and TRBJ2-5; 7 positions match TRBD2. Unmatched junction bases numbered 7, after V lost 2 bases and J lost 4 bases. The CDR3 runs to 14 residues. Germline CDR1 reads SQVTM; CDR2 reads ANQGSEA. The CDR3 here is CSVEWVGRGETQYF. Here the CDR3 DNA reads TGCAGCGTTGAATGGGTAGGGAGGGGAGAGACCCAGTACTTC.

This clonotype has just a few counts. The CDR3 DNA reads TGCAGTGCTAGCGCGCAACAAGAGACCCAGTACTTC. It is translated as CSASAQQETQYF. The rearrangement uses TRBV20-1 and TRBJ2-5; D gene uncertain. CDR3 length equals 12 residues. Germline V gene sequence: CDR1 DFQATT, CDR2 SNEGSKA (reference sequence). Trimming shortened V by 3 bases and J by 2 bases, and 7 bases separated the two germline ends.

This sequence joins TRBV6-5 and TRBJ2-5, with a tentative D call TRBD1 (5 bases). Between the trimmed V and J ends, which lost 6 bases and 7 bases, there was a span of 18 bases. The CDR3 covers 14 residues. The germline V gene has CDR1 MNHEY and CDR2 SVGAGI. The CDR3 DNA reads as TGTGCCAGCAGGAAAGACAGTCTCCCAGGGACCCAGTACTTC. Translated: CASRKDSLPGTQYF.

CDR3 coding DNA: TGCAGCGTTTTGGGCTCACTGGACCAGTACTTC. Its protein product is CSVLGSLDQYF. The J gene is TRBJ2-5, the V gene TRBV29-1; D is uncertain. The V gene lost 5 bases and the J gene lost 10 bases, with 14 bases spanning the gap. Germline CDR1 reads SQVTM; CDR2 reads ANQGSEA. This CDR3 has 11 residues.

The chain carries TRBV5-6 and TRBJ1-6; 9 nucleotides agree with TRBD1. Germline CDR1 SGHDT, CDR2 YYEEEE. Losses at the gene ends were 3 bases for V and 8 bases for J; bases not matched to a gene: 0. CDR3 size: 13 residues. The CDR3 region has the DNA TGTGCCAGCAGCTGGGACAGGGATTCACCCCTCCACTTT. Residues: CASSWDRDSPLHF.

The CDR3 sequence: CASSPAPWTEAFF. CDR3 nucleotide sequence: TGTGCCAGCAGCCCAGCCCCATGGACTGAAGCTTTCTTT. V usage is TRBV13 and J usage is TRBJ1-1; D gene uncertain. Germline V gene lookup returns CDR1 PRHDT and CDR2 FYEKMQ (reference sequence). Trimming stripped 5 bases from V and 5 bases from J, with 12 bases between. The CDR3 runs 13 residues.